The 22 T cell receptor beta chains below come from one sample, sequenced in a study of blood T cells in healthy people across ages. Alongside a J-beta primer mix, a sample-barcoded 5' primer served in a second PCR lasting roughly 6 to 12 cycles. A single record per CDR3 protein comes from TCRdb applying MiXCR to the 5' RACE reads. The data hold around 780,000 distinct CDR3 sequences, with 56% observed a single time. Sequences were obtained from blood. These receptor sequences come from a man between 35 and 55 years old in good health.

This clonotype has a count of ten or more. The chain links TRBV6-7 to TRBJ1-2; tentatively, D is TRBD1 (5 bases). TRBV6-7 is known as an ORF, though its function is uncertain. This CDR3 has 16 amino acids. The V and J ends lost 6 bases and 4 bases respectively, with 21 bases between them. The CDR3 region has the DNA TGTGCCAGCAGGCATACTCGGACATCCTCTAGCTATGGCTACACCTTC. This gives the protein CASRHTRTSSSYGYTF.

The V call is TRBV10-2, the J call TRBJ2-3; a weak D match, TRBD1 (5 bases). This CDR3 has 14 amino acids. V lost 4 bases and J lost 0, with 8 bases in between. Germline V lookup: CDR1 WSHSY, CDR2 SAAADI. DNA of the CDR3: TGCGCCAGCAGTGGGACATACAGCACAGATACGCAGTATTTT. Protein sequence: CASSGTYSTDTQYF.

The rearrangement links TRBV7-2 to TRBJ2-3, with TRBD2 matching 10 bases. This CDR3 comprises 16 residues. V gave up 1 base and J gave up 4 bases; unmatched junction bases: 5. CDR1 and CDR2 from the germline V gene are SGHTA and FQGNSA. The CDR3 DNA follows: TGTGCCAGCAGCTTAGTAGCGGGGGGCAACCCAGATACGCAGTATTTT. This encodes CASSLVAGGNPDTQYF.

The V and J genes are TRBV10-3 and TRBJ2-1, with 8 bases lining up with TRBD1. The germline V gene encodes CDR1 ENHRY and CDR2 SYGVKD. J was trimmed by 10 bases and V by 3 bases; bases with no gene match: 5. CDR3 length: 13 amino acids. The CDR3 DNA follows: TGTGCCATCAGTGAAATTTCAGGGGGCGAGCAGTTCTTC. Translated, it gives CAISEISGGEQFF.

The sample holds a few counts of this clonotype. The CDR3, as DNA: TGCGCCAGCAGCCAAGCGGTGAGCTCCTACAATGAGCAGTTCTTC. It is translated as CASSQAVSSYNEQFF. The chain uses TRBV4-1 and TRBJ2-1, with unresolved D. Trimming left V 1 base short and J 0 bases short, with 7 bases between. CDR3 length equals 15 residues. Germline V gene lookup returns CDR1 MGHRA and CDR2 YSYEKL.

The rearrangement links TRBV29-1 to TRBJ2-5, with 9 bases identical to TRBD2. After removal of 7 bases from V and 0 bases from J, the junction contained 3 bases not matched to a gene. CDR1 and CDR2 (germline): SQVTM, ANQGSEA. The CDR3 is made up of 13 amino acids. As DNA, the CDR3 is TGCAGCGCCGAGCGGGGGGACCAAGAGACCCAGTACTTC. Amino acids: CSAERGDQETQYF.

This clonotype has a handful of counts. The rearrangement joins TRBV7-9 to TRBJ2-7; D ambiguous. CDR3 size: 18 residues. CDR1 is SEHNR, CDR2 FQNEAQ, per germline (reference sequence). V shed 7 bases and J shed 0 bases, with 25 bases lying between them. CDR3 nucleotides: TGTGCCAGCACCGACATATTCCAAACCATAGATAGCTCCTACGAGCAGTACTTC. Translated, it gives CASTDIFQTIDSSYEQYF.

The CDR3 protein is CSAQGSRQGYCPLHF. CDR3 nucleotide sequence: TGCAGTGCTCAAGGGTCCCGACAGGGTTATTGCCCCCTCCACTTT. The V and J genes are TRBV20-1 and TRBJ1-6; the match to TRBD1 covers 7 bases. Trimming removed 5 bases from V and 13 bases from J; junction bases left unmatched: 17. The CDR3 extends over 15 amino acids. Germline CDR1 is DFQATT and CDR2 is SNEGSKA (reference sequence).

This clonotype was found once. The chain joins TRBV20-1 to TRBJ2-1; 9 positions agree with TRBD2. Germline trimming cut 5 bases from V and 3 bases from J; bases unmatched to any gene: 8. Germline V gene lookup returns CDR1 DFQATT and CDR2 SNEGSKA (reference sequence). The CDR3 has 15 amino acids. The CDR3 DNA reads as TGCAGTGCTCTGACTAGCGGATCCCTCTACAATGAGCAGTTCTTC. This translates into CSALTSGSLYNEQFF.

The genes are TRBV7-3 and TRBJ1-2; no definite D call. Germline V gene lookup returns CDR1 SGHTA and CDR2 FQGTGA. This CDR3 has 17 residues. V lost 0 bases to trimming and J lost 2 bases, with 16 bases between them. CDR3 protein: CASSLTRRGSPNYGYTF. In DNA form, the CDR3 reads TGTGCCAGCAGCTTAACCCGTCGCGGCAGCCCGAACTATGGCTACACCTTC.

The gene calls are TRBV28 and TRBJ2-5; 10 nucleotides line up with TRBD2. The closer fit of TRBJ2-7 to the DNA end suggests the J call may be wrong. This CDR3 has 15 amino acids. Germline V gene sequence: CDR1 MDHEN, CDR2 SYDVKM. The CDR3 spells CASSQTSGITYEQYF. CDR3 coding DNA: TGTGCCAGCAGCCAAACTAGCGGGATCACCTACGAGCAGTACTTC.

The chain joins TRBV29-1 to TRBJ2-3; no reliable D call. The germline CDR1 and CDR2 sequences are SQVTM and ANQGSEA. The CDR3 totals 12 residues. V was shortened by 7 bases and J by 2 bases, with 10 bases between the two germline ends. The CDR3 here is CSGEGDTDTQYF. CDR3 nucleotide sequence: TGCAGCGGAGAAGGAGACACAGATACGCAGTATTTT.

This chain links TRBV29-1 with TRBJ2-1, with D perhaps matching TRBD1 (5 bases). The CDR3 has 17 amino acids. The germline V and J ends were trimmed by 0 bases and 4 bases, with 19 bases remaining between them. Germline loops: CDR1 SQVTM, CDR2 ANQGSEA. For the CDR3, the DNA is TGCAGCGTTGAAGAAAGTGGGCAGCCCACAGGTTACAATGAGCAGTTCTTC. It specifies CSVEESGQPTGYNEQFF.

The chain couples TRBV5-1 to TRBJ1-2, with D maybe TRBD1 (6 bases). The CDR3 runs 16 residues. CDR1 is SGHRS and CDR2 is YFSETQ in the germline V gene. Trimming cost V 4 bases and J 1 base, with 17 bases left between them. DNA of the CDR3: TGCGCCAGCAGCCCGGGGGGCACAGAAAGTAACTATGGCTACACCTTC. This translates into CASSPGGTESNYGYTF.

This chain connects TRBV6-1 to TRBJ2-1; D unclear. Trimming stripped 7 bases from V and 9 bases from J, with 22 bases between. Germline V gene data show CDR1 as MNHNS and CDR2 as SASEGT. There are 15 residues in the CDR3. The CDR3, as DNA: TGTGCCAGCATGAGCGCCGATGGGTTCGGCGGTGAGCAGTTCTTC. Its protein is CASMSADGFGGEQFF.

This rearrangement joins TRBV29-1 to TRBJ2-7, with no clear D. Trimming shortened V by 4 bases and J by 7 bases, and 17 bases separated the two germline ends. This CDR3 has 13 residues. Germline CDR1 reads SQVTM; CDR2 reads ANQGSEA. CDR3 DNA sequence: TGCAGCGTTGGTCGCAGGTCCTACAATGAGCAGTACTTC. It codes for CSVGRRSYNEQYF.

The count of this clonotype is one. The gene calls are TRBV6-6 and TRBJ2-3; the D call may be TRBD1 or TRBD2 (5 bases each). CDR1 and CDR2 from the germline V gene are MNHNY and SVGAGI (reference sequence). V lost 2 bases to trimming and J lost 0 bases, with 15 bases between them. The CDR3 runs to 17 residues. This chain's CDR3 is CASSYGASSYSTDTQYF. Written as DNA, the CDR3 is TGTGCCAGCAGTTACGGGGCTAGCAGTTATAGCACAGATACGCAGTATTTT.

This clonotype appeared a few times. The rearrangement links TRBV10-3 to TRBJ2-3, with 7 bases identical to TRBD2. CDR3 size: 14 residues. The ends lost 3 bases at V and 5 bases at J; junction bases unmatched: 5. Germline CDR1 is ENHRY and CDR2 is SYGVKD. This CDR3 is CAISDLASGDTQYF. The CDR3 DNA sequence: TGTGCCATCAGTGATTTGGCTAGCGGAGATACGCAGTATTTT.

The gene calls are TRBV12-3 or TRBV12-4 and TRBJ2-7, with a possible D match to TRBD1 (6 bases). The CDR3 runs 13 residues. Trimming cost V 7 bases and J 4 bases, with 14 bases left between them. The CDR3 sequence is CASNHVGAYEQYF. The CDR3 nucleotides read TGTGCCAGCAATCACGTGGGGGCTTACGAGCAGTACTTC.

The CDR3 sequence: CASKVGGGYTF. The CDR3, as DNA: TGTGCCAGCAAGGTGGGGGGTGGCTACACCTTC. The chain carries TRBV28 and TRBJ1-2, with D perhaps matching TRBD1 (5 bases). Germline CDR1 is MDHEN and CDR2 is SYDVKM. Trimming removed 7 bases from V and 7 bases from J, with 10 bases in between. The CDR3 covers 11 residues.

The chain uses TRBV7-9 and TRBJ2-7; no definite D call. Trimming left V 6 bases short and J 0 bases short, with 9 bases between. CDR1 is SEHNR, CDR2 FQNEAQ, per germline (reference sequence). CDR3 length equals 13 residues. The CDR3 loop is CASSTYPSYEQYF. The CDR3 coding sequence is TGTGCCAGCAGTACATATCCCTCCTACGAGCAGTACTTC.

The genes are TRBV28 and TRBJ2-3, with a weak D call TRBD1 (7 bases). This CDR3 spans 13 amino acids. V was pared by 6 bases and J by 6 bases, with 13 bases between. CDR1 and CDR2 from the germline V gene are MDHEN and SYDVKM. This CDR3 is CASRPGGYDTQYF. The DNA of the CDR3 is TGTGCCAGCAGACCAGGGGGGTACGATACGCAGTATTTT.